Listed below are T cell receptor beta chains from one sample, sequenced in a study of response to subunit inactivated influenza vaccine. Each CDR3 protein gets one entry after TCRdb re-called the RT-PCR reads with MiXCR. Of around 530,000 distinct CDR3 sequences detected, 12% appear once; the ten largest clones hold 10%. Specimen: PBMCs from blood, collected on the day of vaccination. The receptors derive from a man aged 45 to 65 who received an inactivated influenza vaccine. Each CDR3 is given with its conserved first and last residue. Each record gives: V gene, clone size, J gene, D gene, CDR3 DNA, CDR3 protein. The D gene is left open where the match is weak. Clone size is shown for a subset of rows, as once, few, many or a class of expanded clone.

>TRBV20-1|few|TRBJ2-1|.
TGCAGTGCTAGAGATATACAGAAGAATGAGCAGTTCTTC
CSARDIQKNEQFF
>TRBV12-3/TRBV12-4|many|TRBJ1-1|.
TGTGCCAGCAGTTTTTCATTGGCAAGTGCTTTCTTT
CASSFSLASAFF
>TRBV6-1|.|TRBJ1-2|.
TGTGCCAGCACGGACAGTCCCCTCTATGGCTACACCTTC
CASTDSPLYGYTF
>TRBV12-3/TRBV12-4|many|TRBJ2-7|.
TGTGCCAGCAGTTTAACCCTATACGAGCAGTACTTC
CASSLTLYEQYF
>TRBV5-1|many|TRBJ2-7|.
TGCGCCAGCAGCTTCATTTCCGGAGGTGCAAACTACGAGCAGTACTTC
CASSFISGGANYEQYF
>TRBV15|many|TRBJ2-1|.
TGTGCCACCAGCAGTTCCGGGTCCCCCTACAATGAGCAGTTCTTC
CATSSSGSPYNEQFF
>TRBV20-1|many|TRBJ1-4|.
TGCAGTGCTAGAGGGACAGCTAATGAAAAACTGTTTTTT
CSARGTANEKLFF
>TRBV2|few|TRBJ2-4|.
TGTGCCAGCAGAAGCAGGGATTTTGGCATTCAGTACTTC
CASRSRDFGIQYF
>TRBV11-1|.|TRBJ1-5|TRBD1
TGTGCCAGCAGCTTAGTTATAGGGACAGGAACTTATAGCAATCAGCCCCAGCATTTT
CASSLVIGTGTYSNQPQHF
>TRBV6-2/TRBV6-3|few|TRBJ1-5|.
TGTGCCAGCAGTTACCAATATCAGCCCCAGCATTTT
CASSYQYQPQHF
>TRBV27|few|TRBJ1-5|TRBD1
TGTGCCAGCAGTCCCCTTGGACAGGGTATCTGGCCCCAGCATTTT
CASSPLGQGIWPQHF
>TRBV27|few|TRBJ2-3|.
TGTGCCAGCAGTTTGGGGGGCTTACCCGGGGTCCGGACTGGGGATACGCAGTATTTT
CASSLGGLPGVRTGDTQYF
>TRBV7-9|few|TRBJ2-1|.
TGTGCCAGCAGTCCCGACAGGTCCGCGCCACTCTACAATGAGCAGTTCTTC
CASSPDRSAPLYNEQFF
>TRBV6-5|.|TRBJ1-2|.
TGTGCCAGCAGCTCCTCCGGACTAGGTGGCTACACCTTC
CASSSSGLGGYTF
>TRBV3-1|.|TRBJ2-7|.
TGTGCCAGCGGAACCGGGACTGGGGGGAGCGAGCAGTACTTC
CASGTGTGGSEQYF
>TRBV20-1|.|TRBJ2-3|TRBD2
TGCAGTGCTAGGAGCCGGGGGGTGGATACGCAGTATTTT
CSARSRGVDTQYF
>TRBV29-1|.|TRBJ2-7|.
TGCAGCGTTTGGACGGGGTGGGAGCAGTACTTC
CSVWTGWEQYF
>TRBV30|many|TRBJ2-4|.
TGTGCCTCGTCCCTCGGTCCAGCCAAAAACATTCAGTACTTC
CASSLGPAKNIQYF
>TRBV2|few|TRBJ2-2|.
TGTGCCAGCAGGCGATACTACTTTCGCGACACCGGGGAGCTGTTTTTT
CASRRYYFRDTGELFF
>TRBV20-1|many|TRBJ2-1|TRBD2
TGCAGTGCTAGAGATCCCCCAACTAGCGGCAGCTCCTACAATGAGCAGTTCTTC
CSARDPPTSGSSYNEQFF
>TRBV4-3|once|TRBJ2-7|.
TGCGCCAGCAGCCAAGATCCCCCTGGAAGGGACGGATTCTACGAGCAGTACTTC
CASSQDPPGRDGFYEQYF
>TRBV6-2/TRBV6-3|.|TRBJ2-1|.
TGTGCCAGCAGTCAACCCCCAGCGTTGGAGCAGTTCTTC
CASSQPPALEQFF
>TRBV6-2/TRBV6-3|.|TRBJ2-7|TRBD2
TGTGCCAGCAGTTACCGGGACTACCGCGCCTACGAGCAGTACTTC
CASSYRDYRAYEQYF
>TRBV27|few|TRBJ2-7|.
TGTGCCAGCAGTCCGACCCTCACCGGCCACGAGCAGTACTTC
CASSPTLTGHEQYF
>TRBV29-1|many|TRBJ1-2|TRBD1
TGCAGCGTTGAGCACAGGGGGCATAACTATGGCTACACCTTC
CSVEHRGHNYGYTF
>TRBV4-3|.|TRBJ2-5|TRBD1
TGCGCCAGCAGCCAAGATTACGCCAGGGGGCACGAGACCCAGTACTTC
CASSQDYARGHETQYF
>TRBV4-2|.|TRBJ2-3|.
TGTGCCAGCAGCCCAACGGTGGGAGGTTGGTCAGATACGCAGTATTTT
CASSPTVGGWSDTQYF
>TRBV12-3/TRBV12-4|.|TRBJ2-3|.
TGTGCCAGCAGTCCGAGGACTGCCGATACGCAGTATTTT
CASSPRTADTQYF
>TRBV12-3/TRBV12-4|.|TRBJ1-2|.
TGTGCCAGCAGTTTAGAGGGGGAGCTCCCTAACTATGGCTACACCTTC
CASSLEGELPNYGYTF
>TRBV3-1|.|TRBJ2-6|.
TGTGCCAGCAGCCTAACGCTCTCCGGGGCCAACGTCCTGACTTTC
CASSLTLSGANVLTF
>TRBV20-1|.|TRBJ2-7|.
TGCAGTGCTAGAGATCTGAATAGATATGCCTACGAGCAGTACTTC
CSARDLNRYAYEQYF
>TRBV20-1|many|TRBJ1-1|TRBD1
TGCAGTGCTAGAATACAGGGGATGGTTGAAGCTTTCTTT
CSARIQGMVEAFF
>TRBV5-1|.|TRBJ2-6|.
TGCGCCAGCAGCTTGGGGGCTATCTCTGGGGCCAACGTCCTGACTTTC
CASSLGAISGANVLTF
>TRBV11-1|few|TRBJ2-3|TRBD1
TGTGCCAGCAGAAACAGACAGGGATTGTTTGATGCGCGCACAGATACGCAGTATTTT
CASRNRQGLFDARTDTQYF
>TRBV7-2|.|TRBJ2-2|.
TGTGCCAGCAGCCCTCGCCATGGCGGGGAGCTGTTTTTT
CASSPRHGGELFF
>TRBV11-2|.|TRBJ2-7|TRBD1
TGTGCCAGCCAGGGGGTCGGAAACGAGCAGTACTTC
CASQGVGNEQYF
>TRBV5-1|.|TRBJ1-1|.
TGCGCCAGCAGCTTGCGTCAGGCTGGTCTGAACACTGAAGCTTTCTTT
CASSLRQAGLNTEAFF
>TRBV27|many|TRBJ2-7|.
TGTGCCAGCAGTTTATCGATATCGGGGACCTACGAGCAGTACTTC
CASSLSISGTYEQYF
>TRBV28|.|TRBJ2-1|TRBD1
TGTGCCAGCAGTCCAGAAGGACAGGGGGTTGTTGAGCAGTTCTTC
CASSPEGQGVVEQFF
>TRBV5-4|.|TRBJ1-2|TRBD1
TGTGCCAGCAGCGAGGACAGGGGGCGCGACTATGGCTACACCTTC
CASSEDRGRDYGYTF
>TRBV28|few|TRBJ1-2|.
TGTGCCAGCAGTGGGAGGGGGACCGGGGCGGCGTATGGCTACACCTTC
CASSGRGTGAAYGYTF
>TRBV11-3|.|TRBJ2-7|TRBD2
TGTGCCAGCAGCGCTAGCGGGACCGAGCAGTACTTC
CASSASGTEQYF
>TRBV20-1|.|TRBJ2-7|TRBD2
TGCAGTGCGCAAGCGGGAGGCCCATACGAGCAGTACTTC
CSAQAGGPYEQYF
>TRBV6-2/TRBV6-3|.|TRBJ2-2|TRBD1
TGTGCCAGCAGCGTACAGGGGCGTGCCGGGGAGCTGTTTTTT
CASSVQGRAGELFF
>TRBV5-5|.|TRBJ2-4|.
TGTGCCAGCAGCCCCGGGGACATTAGAAACATTCAGTACTTC
CASSPGDIRNIQYF
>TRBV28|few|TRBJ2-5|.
TGTGCCAGCAGTGGCCTACAGGGCCAAGAGACCCAGTACTTC
CASSGLQGQETQYF
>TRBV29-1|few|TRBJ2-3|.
TGCAGCGTTCAGGGAACAGATACGCAGTATTTT
CSVQGTDTQYF
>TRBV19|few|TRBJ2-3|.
TGTGCCACCGGAACAATGGGTAGCACAGATACGCAGTATTTT
CATGTMGSTDTQYF
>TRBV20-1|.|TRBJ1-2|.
TGCAGTGCTAGTGAGGGGACCTATGGCTACACCTTC
CSASEGTYGYTF
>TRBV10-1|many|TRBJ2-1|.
TGCGCCAGCAGTGAGTCGGGCAGGGGAGAGTACAATGAGCAGTTCTTC
CASSESGRGEYNEQFF
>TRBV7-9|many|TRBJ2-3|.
TGTGCCAGCAGCCCCTCGCGACGGACAAGCACAGATACGCAGTATTTT
CASSPSRRTSTDTQYF